This paragraph covers one TCR beta chain sequence. A single base separates this from a much larger clone, so it may be a read error. TCR beta cDNA was prepared out of roughly 490 ng total RNA by means of a constant-region primer. TCR beta libraries came from three nested multiplex PCR rounds using slightly modified ARM-PCR. TRBV1-TRBV30 forward primers paired with a C-beta reverse primer drove the first two PCR rounds, about 11 cycles each. TCRdb re-called the multiplex PCR reads through MiXCR, storing one row per CDR3 protein. The sample yields fewer than 350,000 distinct CDR3 sequences, 50% to 70% seen once. The record originates from a study of tumor-infiltrating lymphocytes in primary liver carcinoma. For blood RNA, unsorted whole blood served as the source, and germline DNA was extracted too. No patient had received treatment, and all had chronic HBV infection. Germline CDR1 and CDR2: SGHNT and YYREEE (reference sequence). Trimming removed 6 bases at V and 0 bases at J, with 12 bases between. This CDR3 has 14 residues.

The sequencing input was peripheral blood. The sequence was collected from a man in his forties or fifties with primary liver carcinoma and hepatitis B virus infection. This chain joins TRBV5-4 and TRBJ1-1; perhaps TRBD1 as D (6 bases). The CDR3 coding sequence is TGTGCCAGCATCCCCGGGGACATGAACACTGAAGCTTTCTTT. The encoded protein is CASIPGDMNTEAFF.